The source of this TCR beta chain is a study of T cells in Graves' hyperthyroidism and ophthalmopathy. General study findings and limits: Blood held most thyroid clonotypes expanded above 0.001 frequency. Ophthalmopathy was told apart from stable hyperthyroidism by a 13 V-J model.

CDR1 is SNHLY and CDR2 is FYNNEI in the germline V gene. The CDR3 is 16 residues long. The germline V and J ends were trimmed by 2 bases and 2 bases, with 13 bases remaining between them. Amplification targeted TCR beta CDR3 regions from RNA transcripts. HTBI primers were used for first-round RT-PCR of the TCR CDR3. MiXCR was run by TCRdb on the multiplex PCR reads, yielding one entry per CDR3 protein. The repertoire holds about 260,000 distinct CDR3 sequences, with roughly 15% as singletons. This clonotype came up many times. Its cognate antigen is unknown. The TCR originated in a woman between 18 and 30 years old with Graves' ophthalmopathy. V gene TRBV2 combines with J gene TRBJ1-3, with D tentatively TRBD1 (6 bases). Sequenced material: blood. The chain's CDR3 is CASSEFGGRTGNTIYF. The CDR3 coding sequence is TGTGCCAGCAGTGAATTCGGGGGGCGGACTGGAAACACCATATATTTT.